Following are 20 T cell receptor beta chains from one sample sequenced in a study of post-analysis software for immune sequencing data. Their antigens are not known. Unique molecular identifiers were built into the TCR beta cDNA libraries. TCRdb analysed the PCR reads with MiXCR anew, one entry per CDR3 protein. The data contain hundreds of thousands of distinct CDR3 sequences, 25% to 30% of them singletons. Overall study findings and caveats: Patients used about five TRBV segments, including TRBV5-6, TRBV5-1 and TRBV20-1, more often than controls.

Sequencing was carried out using blood. The origin of the receptors is a girl aged 10-17 years with multiple sclerosis.

CDR3 residues: CASSPPGVVEETQYF. The DNA of the CDR3 is TGCGCCAGCAGCCCCCCGGGTGTGGTAGAAGAGACCCAGTACTTC. This sequence joins TRBV5-1 and TRBJ2-5; D call uncertain. CDR3 length: 15 residues. The V end was cut by 4 bases, the J end by 3 bases, with 16 bases between. The germline V gene has CDR1 SGHRS and CDR2 YFSETQ.

This clonotype was seen ten or more times. The chain employs TRBV10-2 and TRBJ2-4, with a weak D call TRBD2 (5 bases). The CDR3 sequence is 17 residues long. The germline V and J ends were trimmed by 2 bases and 0 bases, with 14 bases remaining between them. Germline V gene sequence: CDR1 WSHSY, CDR2 SAAADI. The CDR3, as DNA: TGCGCCAGCAGTGAGGTGACTACGGAGATAGCCAAAAACATTCAGTACTTC. Its protein product is CASSEVTTEIAKNIQYF.

The rearrangement links TRBV7-9 to TRBJ2-1; TRBD1 matches 8 bases. Losses at the gene ends were 2 bases for V and 9 bases for J; bases not matched to a gene: 9. The CDR3 spans 15 residues. The germline V gene has CDR1 SEHNR and CDR2 FQNEAQ (reference sequence). In DNA, the CDR3 is TGTGCCAGCAGCTTAAATCGGGCAGGGGGCGGTGAGCAGTTCTTC. Its translation is CASSLNRAGGGEQFF.

The chain carries TRBV20-1 and TRBJ2-5; tentative D call: TRBD1 (6 bases). Germline V CDR1 and CDR2: DFQATT, SNEGSKA (reference sequence). V was trimmed by 6 bases and J by 6 bases, leaving 14 bases between them. The CDR3 loop spans 12 amino acids. The CDR3 here is CSAPGTLKTQYF. The CDR3 nucleotides read TGCAGTGCCCCTGGGACATTGAAGACCCAGTACTTC.

This chain connects TRBV7-6 to TRBJ1-3; D not resolved. There are 14 residues in the CDR3. Germline CDR1 is SGHVS and CDR2 is FNYEAQ. V lost 5 bases to trimming and J lost 0 bases, with 8 bases between them. The CDR3 sequence is CASSLTGSGNTIYF. In nucleotides, the CDR3 is TGTGCCAGCAGCCTGACCGGCTCTGGAAACACCATATATTTT.

The table lists this clonotype with a few counts. The rearrangement uses TRBV7-2 and TRBJ2-7; D is unresolved. Germline lookup yields CDR1 SGHTA and CDR2 FQGNSA. The CDR3 extends over 14 amino acids. V dropped 1 base and J dropped 2 bases, with 9 bases sitting between them. The CDR3 here is CASSLEVRPYEQYF. CDR3 coding DNA: TGTGCCAGCAGCTTAGAGGTCCGCCCCTACGAGCAGTACTTC.

This clonotype turned up a few times. This chain joins TRBV5-1 and TRBJ2-5, with 13 bases fitting TRBD2. The J segment lost 4 bases and the V segment lost 4 bases, leaving 4 bases of the junction unmatched. The CDR3 is made up of 15 amino acids. Germline V gene sequence: CDR1 SGHRS, CDR2 YFSETQ. Here the CDR3 reads CASSRTSGSIETQYF. For the CDR3, the DNA is TGCGCCAGCAGCCGGACTAGCGGGAGCATAGAGACCCAGTACTTC. The full variable domain, rest sourced from reference TRBV5-1 and TRBJ2-5, is KAGVTQTPRYLIKTRGQQVTLSCSPISGHRSVSWYQQTPGQGLQFLFEYFSETQRNKGNFPGRFSGRQFSNSRSEMNVSTLELGDSALYLCASSRTSGSIETQYFGPGTRLLVL.

The chain links TRBV20-1 to TRBJ1-3; D may be TRBD1 (6 bases). Per the germline V gene, CDR1 is DFQATT and CDR2 is SNEGSKA (reference sequence). The ends were cut back, 2 bases at V and 7 bases at J, with 6 bases in the middle. The CDR3 has 11 residues. The CDR3 coding sequence is TGCAGTGCTAGACAGGGGAACACCATATATTTT. Its translation is CSARQGNTIYF.

The chain couples TRBV7-2 to TRBJ1-6; D unclear. Trimming pared 2 bases from V and 10 bases from J, leaving 6 bases between. Germline CDR1 and CDR2: SGHTA and FQGNSA. The CDR3 covers 12 residues. The CDR3 DNA reads as TGTGCCAGCAGCTTACGAGTCTCACCCCTCCACTTT. This translates into CASSLRVSPLHF. Full variable domain (rest looked up from reference TRBV7-2 and TRBJ1-6): GAGVSQSPSNKVTEKGKDVELRCDPISGHTALYWYRQSLGQGLEFLIYFQGNSAPDKSGLPSDRFSAERTGGSVSTLTIQRTQQEDSAVYLCASSLRVSPLHFGNGTRLTVT.

The J gene is TRBJ1-1, the V gene TRBV6-2 or TRBV6-3; D remains ambiguous. The V and J ends lost 5 bases and 1 base respectively, with 17 bases between them. The CDR3 spans 16 residues. The germline V gene has CDR1 MNHEY and CDR2 SVGEGT. The CDR3 DNA follows: TGTGCCAGCAGTCCCCTACCAGGTCCTCGGAACACTGAAGCTTTCTTT. It encodes CASSPLPGPRNTEAFF.

This clonotype was detected a few times. The chain is built from TRBV20-1 and TRBJ2-3, with a weak D call TRBD2 (6 bases). Germline loops: CDR1 DFQATT, CDR2 SNEGSKA (reference sequence). This CDR3 is built from 14 residues. With 3 bases removed from V and 2 bases from J, the gap between germline ends came to 12 bases. CDR3 nucleotide sequence: TGCAGTGCTAGCCGGGGGTCTAACACAGATACGCAGTATTTT. Protein sequence: CSASRGSNTDTQYF.

This chain uses TRBV7-9 with TRBJ2-2; D gene ambiguous. This CDR3 comprises 14 residues. Germline lookup yields CDR1 SEHNR and CDR2 FQNEAQ (reference sequence). V lost 2 bases, J lost 1 base, and 5 bases lay in between. The CDR3 DNA reads TGTGCCAGCAGCTTATCAGAGAACACCGGGGAGCTGTTTTTT. It specifies CASSLSENTGELFF.

This clonotype turned up a few times. Compared with germline, one end of the junction differs, possibly owing to a read error. The chain joins TRBV7-7 to TRBJ2-3; possible D gene TRBD1, 6 bases. Germline-derived CDR1 and CDR2 are SSHAT and FNYEAQ (reference sequence). The CDR3 has 13 residues. CDR3 nucleotide sequence: TGTGCTAGCAGCTCAGACAGGACAGATACGCAGTATTTT. This codes for CASSSDRTDTQYF.

In this sample, this clonotype turned up a few times. The chain is built from TRBV19 and TRBJ1-1; 7 bases are a match to TRBD1. Germline lookup yields CDR1 LNHDA and CDR2 SQIVND (reference sequence). The CDR3 loop spans 13 amino acids. V was pared by 6 bases and J by 6 bases, with 7 bases of the junction left unmatched. This CDR3 is CASSGQAVPEAFF. The CDR3 DNA follows: TGTGCCAGTAGCGGACAGGCTGTACCTGAAGCTTTCTTT.

The chain uses TRBV29-1 and TRBJ2-3; D is tentatively TRBD1 or TRBD2 (5 bases each). This CDR3 comprises 13 residues. The V gene lost 7 bases and the J gene lost 8 bases, with 19 bases spanning the gap. Per germline, CDR1 SQVTM and CDR2 ANQGSEA. The CDR3 DNA is TGCAGCGCCGCGGCGAGGGACGTAGGTACGCAGTATTTT. Amino acid sequence: CSAAARDVGTQYF.

In DNA form, the CDR3 reads TGCAGTGCCGCGTCCCCTATGGGGGGCGCGACTCAGCCCCAGCATTTT. This codes for CSAASPMGGATQPQHF. The chain uses TRBV20-1 and TRBJ1-5; D is perhaps TRBD1 (6 bases). CDR3 length: 16 residues. The germline V and J ends were trimmed by 6 bases and 6 bases, with 24 bases remaining between them. Per germline, CDR1 DFQATT and CDR2 SNEGSKA (reference sequence).

The CDR3 reads CASTRLAAVDEQYF. For the CDR3, the DNA is TGTGCCAGCACTAGACTAGCGGCCGTCGATGAGCAGTACTTC. The chain links TRBV6-6 to TRBJ2-5; 9 bases agree with TRBD2. The CDR3 runs to 14 residues. Germline CDR1 is MNHNY and CDR2 is SVGAGI (reference sequence). The V and J ends lost 7 bases and 11 bases, in that order; junction bases with no gene match: 14.

There are a few counts of this clonotype. The chain has TRBV4-3 and TRBJ1-2; TRBD1 agrees at 8 bases. Germline trimming cut 4 bases from V and 4 bases from J; bases unmatched to any gene: 8. In germline, CDR1 is LGHNA, CDR2 YSLEER. CDR3 length: 15 amino acids. CDR3 in amino acids: CASSRTQGATYGYTF. The CDR3 DNA reads TGCGCCAGCAGCCGCACCCAGGGGGCAACCTATGGCTACACCTTC.

This clonotype has more than one count but fewer than ten. V usage is TRBV13 and J usage is TRBJ2-1; 10 bases map to TRBD1. Trimming cost V 5 bases and J 1 base; bases outside gene matches: 11. The CDR3 sequence is 18 residues long. Looked up from germline, CDR1 is PRHDT and CDR2 is FYEKMQ (reference sequence). In DNA form, the CDR3 reads TGTGCCAGCAGCGCCGGGACAGGGGCTTACTTATCCTACAATGAGCAGTTCTTC. Amino acids: CASSAGTGAYLSYNEQFF.

The V gene is TRBV6-2 or TRBV6-3, the J gene TRBJ2-6; no clear D gene. The CDR3 loop spans 14 amino acids. Germline assignment: CDR1 MNHEY and CDR2 SVGEGT. Trimming took off 2 bases at V and 3 bases at J, with 5 bases between the two ends. The CDR3 reads CASSYAVGANVLTF. In DNA, the CDR3 is TGTGCCAGCAGTTACGCGGTTGGGGCCAACGTCCTGACTTTC.